This passage covers 15 T cell receptor beta chains from one sample sequenced in a study of blood T cell repertoires in COVID-19. Clones were read by immunoSEQ multiplex PCR, and TCRdb kept only the in-frame ones, dropping some. The profile shows about 190,000 clones, 80% to 85% of them singletons. Sequencing used peripheral blood. These receptors were collected from a human donor in a cohort sampled during active COVID-19.

Only a few counts were recorded for this clone. This chain joins TRBV24-1 and TRBJ1-2; 7 nucleotides line up with TRBD1. Germline CDR1 and CDR2: KGHDR and SFDVKD. The trim removed 1 base at V and 12 bases at J, leaving 7 bases unmatched. The CDR3 contains 13 residues. For the CDR3, the DNA is TGTGCCACCAGTGATTTCTCGGGGACAGTGAACACCTTC. This encodes CATSDFSGTVNTF.

This clone came up once. The V call is TRBV7-2, the J call TRBJ1-2; 7 bases are a match to TRBD1. The germline V gene has CDR1 SGHTA and CDR2 FQGNSA. The J segment lost 8 bases and the V segment lost 5 bases, leaving 17 bases of the junction unmatched. The CDR3 is 16 residues long. Here the CDR3 DNA reads TGTGCCAGCAGCCCGTACCTGGGGGGACAGCTATCGGGCTACACCTTC. It codes for CASSPYLGGQLSGYTF.

By share of the sample, this clone is medium-sized. The chain recombines TRBV28 with TRBJ1-2; TRBD1 matches at 8 bases. The CDR3 length is 12 residues. Germline CDR1 MDHEN, CDR2 SYDVKM. J was trimmed by 7 bases and V by 8 bases; bases with no gene match: 6. CDR3 in DNA: TGTGCCAGCGTGACAGGGGTGAGTGGCTACACCTTC. Its translation is CASVTGVSGYTF.

The V call is TRBV14, the J call TRBJ2-3; D is unresolved. The CDR3 runs to 15 residues. The V end lost 2 bases, the J end lost 6 bases, and 15 bases lay between the germline ends. Looked up from germline, CDR1 is SGHDN and CDR2 is FVKESK. CDR3 loop: CASSQFRSNQDTQYF. CDR3 DNA: TGTGCCAGCAGCCAATTTCGGAGTAACCAGGATACGCAGTATTTT.

The sample holds one count of this clone. The rearrangement joins TRBV29-1 to TRBJ2-7; D is possibly TRBD1 (5 bases). The germline V and J ends were trimmed by 2 bases and 3 bases, with 8 bases remaining between them. Per germline, CDR1 SQVTM and CDR2 ANQGSEA. The CDR3 runs to 12 residues. Written as DNA, the CDR3 is TGCAGCGTTGAACAGGGTGGCTACGAGCAGTACTTC. It codes for CSVEQGGYEQYF.

The chain combines TRBV29-1 with TRBJ2-7; D unclear. The CDR3 loop spans 13 amino acids. V shed 0 bases and J shed 1 base, with 7 bases lying between them. Germline CDR1 is SQVTM and CDR2 is ANQGSEA. The DNA for the CDR3 is TGCAGCGTTGAAGATGTGAGTTCCTACGAGCAGTACTTC. It translates to CSVEDVSSYEQYF.

Comment on this clone: The junction and the germline gene differ at one end; a read error may be behind it. The chain links TRBV5-5 to TRBJ2-1, with D maybe TRBD2 (6 bases). The CDR3 is 19 residues long. In germline, CDR1 is SGHKS, CDR2 YYEKEE (reference sequence). The CDR3, as DNA: TGTGCCACCAGCACCACTTTTTTGAAAAGCGGGCCGTCCTACAATGAGCAGTTCTTC. This encodes CATSTTFLKSGPSYNEQFF. Full variable domain (outside the CDR3, taken from reference TRBV5-5 and TRBJ2-1): DAGVTQSPTHLIKTRGQQVTLRCSPISGHKSVSWYQQVLGQGPQFIFQYYEKEERGRGNFPDRFSARQFPNYSSELNVNALLLGDSALYLCATSTTFLKSGPSYNEQFFGPGTRLTVL.

This rearrangement joins TRBV18 to TRBJ2-6; tentative D call: TRBD2 (6 bases). The CDR3 is made up of 16 amino acids. The V end lost 5 bases, the J end lost 2 bases, and 13 bases lay between the germline ends. CDR1 and CDR2 from the germline V gene are KGHSH and LQKENI. The CDR3 DNA reads as TGTGCCAGCTCATCTGCCGGAGGGGCTGGGGCCAACGTCCTGACTTTC. This gives the protein CASSSAGGAGANVLTF.

The genes are TRBV6-1 and TRBJ2-3, with 8 positions matching TRBD1. The CDR3 length is 17 residues. J gave up 0 bases and V 2 bases, and 7 bases lay outside the gene matches. The germline V gene has CDR1 MNHNS and CDR2 SASEGT. The CDR3 nucleotides read TGTGCCAGCAGTGAATCAGCAGGGGGCTTTAGCACAGATACGCAGTATTTT. Its protein is CASSESAGGFSTDTQYF.

V and J are TRBV7-3 and TRBJ2-3, with TRBD2 matching 8 bases. Germline V CDR1 and CDR2: SGHTA, FQGTGA. Trimming took 2 bases from V and 3 from J; bases not matched to a gene: 4. The CDR3 is 15 residues long. The CDR3 is CASSLALAGTDTQYF. CDR3 coding DNA: TGTGCCAGCAGCTTAGCTTTAGCGGGGACAGATACGCAGTATTTT. Full variable domain (remainder filled in from reference TRBV7-3 and TRBJ2-3): GAGVSQTPSNKVTEKGKYVELRCDPISGHTALYWYRQSLGQGPEFLIYFQGTGAADDSGLPNDRFFAVRPEGSVSTLKIQRTERGDSAVYLCASSLALAGTDTQYFGPGTRLTVL.

The chain combines TRBV29-1 with TRBJ2-7; 8 positions match TRBD1. Germline lookup yields CDR1 SQVTM and CDR2 ANQGSEA. The CDR3 loop spans 14 amino acids. The junction had 8 bases not matched to a gene; V was cut back by 4 bases and J by 3 bases. DNA of the CDR3: TGCAGCGTTGCTGGGCAGGGGGCTTTCTACGAGCAGTACTTC. It is translated as CSVAGQGAFYEQYF.

This clone was recorded once. The genes are TRBV12-1 and TRBJ1-1; the table assigns TRBD1, which was not confirmed against the DNA. TRBV12-1 is a pseudogene locus. CDR3 length: 15 amino acids. CDR3 coding DNA: TGTGCCAGCAGCCATCCCGGGACAGGGGATTCTGAAGCTTTCTTT. Translated: CASSHPGTGDSEAFF.

The V and J genes are TRBV29-1 and TRBJ1-5; no clear D gene. Trimming pared 4 bases from V and 1 base from J, leaving 5 bases between. Germline V gives CDR1 SQVTM, CDR2 ANQGSEA. This CDR3 is 12 amino acids long. CDR3 sequence reads: CSVAGSNQPQHF. CDR3 nucleotides: TGCAGCGTTGCTGGCAGCAATCAGCCCCAGCATTTT.

The chain has TRBV6-5 and TRBJ1-2; 8 bases fit TRBD1. Looked up from germline, CDR1 is MNHEY and CDR2 is SVGAGI. V trimming: 4 bases; J trimming: 4 bases; junction bases outside the gene matches: 5. The CDR3 covers 14 residues. The CDR3 is CASSFGQGPYGYTF. In DNA, the CDR3 is TGTGCCAGCAGTTTCGGACAGGGCCCCTATGGCTACACCTTC.

The DNA for the CDR3 is TGTGCCAGCAGCTCTGACAGTGGTGAAAAACTGTTTTTT. Translation: CASSSDSGEKLFF. This chain links TRBV7-9 with TRBJ1-4; possibly TRBD1 for D (5 bases). Germline V gives CDR1 SEHNR, CDR2 FQNEAQ (reference sequence). The CDR3 spans 13 residues. V was clipped by 4 bases and J by 7 bases, with 10 bases between them. The variable domain in full, with the rest retrieved from reference TRBV7-9 and TRBJ1-4, is DTGVSQNPRHKITKRGQNVTFRCDPISEHNRLYWYRQTLGQGPEFLTYFQNEAQLEKSRLLSDRFSAERPKGSFSTLEIQRTEQGDSAMYLCASSSDSGEKLFFGSGTQLSVL.